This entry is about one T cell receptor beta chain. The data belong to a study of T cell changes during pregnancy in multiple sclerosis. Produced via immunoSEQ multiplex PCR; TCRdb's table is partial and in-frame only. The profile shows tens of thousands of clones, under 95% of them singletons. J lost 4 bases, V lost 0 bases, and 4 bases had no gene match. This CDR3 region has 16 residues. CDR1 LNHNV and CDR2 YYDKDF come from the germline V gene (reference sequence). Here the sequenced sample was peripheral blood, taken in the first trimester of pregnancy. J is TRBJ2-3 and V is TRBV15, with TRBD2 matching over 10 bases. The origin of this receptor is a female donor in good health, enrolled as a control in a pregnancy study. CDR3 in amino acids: CATSRDPSGRADTQYF. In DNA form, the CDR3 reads TGTGCCACCAGCAGAGATCCAAGCGGGAGGGCAGATACGCAGTATTTT.